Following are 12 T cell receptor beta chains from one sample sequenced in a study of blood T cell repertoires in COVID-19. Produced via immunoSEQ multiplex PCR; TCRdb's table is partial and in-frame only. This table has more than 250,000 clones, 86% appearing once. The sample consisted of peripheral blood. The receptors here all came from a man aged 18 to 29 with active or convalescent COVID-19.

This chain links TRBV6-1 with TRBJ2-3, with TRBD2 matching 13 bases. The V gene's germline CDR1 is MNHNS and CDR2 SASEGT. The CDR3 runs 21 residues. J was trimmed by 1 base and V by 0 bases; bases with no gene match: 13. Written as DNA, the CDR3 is TGTGCCAGCAGTGAAGCGATAGGGACTAGCGGGAAGGCATGGGGCACAGATACGCAGTATTTT. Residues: CASSEAIGTSGKAWGTDTQYF.

The CDR3 nucleotides are TGTGCCAGCAGCCGTTCGACTAGCGGGGGGGCCGGTGAGCAGTTCTTC. As protein: CASSRSTSGGAGEQFF. This rearrangement joins TRBV3-1 (or the pseudogene TRBV3-2) to TRBJ2-1; 14 bases match TRBD2. The trim removed 4 bases at V and 9 bases at J, leaving 8 bases unmatched. There are 16 residues in the CDR3. Germline CDR1 and CDR2: LGHDT and YNNKEL (reference sequence).

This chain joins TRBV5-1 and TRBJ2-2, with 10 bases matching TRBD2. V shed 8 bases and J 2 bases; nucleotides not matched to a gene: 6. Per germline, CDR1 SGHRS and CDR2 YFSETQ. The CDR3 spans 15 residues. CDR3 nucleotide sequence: TGCGCCAGTGTACTAGCGGGGACAAACACCGGGGAGCTGTTTTTT. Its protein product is CASVLAGTNTGELFF.

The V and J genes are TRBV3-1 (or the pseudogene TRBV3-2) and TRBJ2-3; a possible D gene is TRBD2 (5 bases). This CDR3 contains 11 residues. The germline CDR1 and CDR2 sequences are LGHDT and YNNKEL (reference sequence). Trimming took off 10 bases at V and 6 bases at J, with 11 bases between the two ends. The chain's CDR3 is CATEGVDTQYF. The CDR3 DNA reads TGTGCCACCGAGGGAGTGGATACGCAGTATTTT.

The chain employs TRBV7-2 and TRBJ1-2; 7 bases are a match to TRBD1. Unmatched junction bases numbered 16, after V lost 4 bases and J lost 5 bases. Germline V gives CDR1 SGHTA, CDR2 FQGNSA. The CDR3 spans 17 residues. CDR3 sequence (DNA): TGTGCCAGCAGCTCACCGGGTCTCGGGGACAGTCCTTATGGCTACACCTTC. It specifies CASSSPGLGDSPYGYTF. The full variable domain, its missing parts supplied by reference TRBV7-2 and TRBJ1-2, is GAGVSQSPSNKVTEKGKDVELRCDPISGHTALYWYRQSLGQGLEFLIYFQGNSAPDKSGLPSDRFSAERTGGSVSTLTIQRTQQEDSAVYLCASSSPGLGDSPYGYTFGSGTRLTVV.

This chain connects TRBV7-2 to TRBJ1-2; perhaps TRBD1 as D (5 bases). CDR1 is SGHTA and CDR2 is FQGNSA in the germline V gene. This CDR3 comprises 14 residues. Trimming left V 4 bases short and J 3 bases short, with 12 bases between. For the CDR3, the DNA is TGTGCCAGCAGCTCCCGGTGGGGGGACTATGGCTACACCTTC. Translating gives CASSSRWGDYGYTF. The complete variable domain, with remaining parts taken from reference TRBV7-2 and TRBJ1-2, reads GAGVSQSPSNKVTEKGKDVELRCDPISGHTALYWYRQSLGQGLEFLIYFQGNSAPDKSGLPSDRFSAERTGGSVSTLTIQRTQQEDSAVYLCASSSRWGDYGYTFGSGTRLTVV.

The CDR3 DNA reads as TGTGCCAGCAGCCCAGGTCCCTATAATTCACCCCTCCACTTT. Protein sequence: CASSPGPYNSPLHF. The chain carries TRBV27 and TRBJ1-6; D is ambiguous. CDR3 length equals 14 residues. The germline V gene has CDR1 MNHEY and CDR2 SMNVEV (reference sequence). Between the trimmed V and J ends, which lost 6 bases and 2 bases, there was a span of 8 bases.

The CDR3 nucleotides are TGCGCCAGCAGCCAAGTAGCGGGAGTGTTGGGGGAGCTGTTTTTT. Amino acids: CASSQVAGVLGELFF. V gene TRBV5-1 combines with J gene TRBJ2-2; TRBD2 matches at 9 bases. The germline V gene has CDR1 SGHRS and CDR2 YFSETQ. V dropped 4 bases and J dropped 8; count of bases not matched to a gene: 9. The CDR3 consists of 15 residues. Using reference TRBV5-1 and TRBJ2-2 for the parts outside the CDR3, the full variable domain is KAGVTQTPRYLIKTRGQQVTLSCSPISGHRSVSWYQQTPGQGLQFLFEYFSETQRNKGNFPGRFSGRQFSNSRSEMNVSTLELGDSALYLCASSQVAGVLGELFFGEGSRLTVL.

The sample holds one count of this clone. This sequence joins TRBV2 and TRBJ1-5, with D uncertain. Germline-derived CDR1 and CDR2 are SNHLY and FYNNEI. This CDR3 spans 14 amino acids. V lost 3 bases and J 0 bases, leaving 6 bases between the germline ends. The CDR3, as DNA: TGTGCCAGCAGTGACACCTATAGCAATCAGCCCCAGCATTTT. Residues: CASSDTYSNQPQHF.

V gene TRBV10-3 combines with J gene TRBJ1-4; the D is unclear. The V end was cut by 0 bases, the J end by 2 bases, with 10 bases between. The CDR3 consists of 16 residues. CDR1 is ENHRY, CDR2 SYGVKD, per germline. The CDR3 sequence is CAISESRTGTNEKLFF. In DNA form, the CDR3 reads TGTGCCATCAGTGAGTCTCGGACGGGGACTAATGAAAAACTGTTTTTT.

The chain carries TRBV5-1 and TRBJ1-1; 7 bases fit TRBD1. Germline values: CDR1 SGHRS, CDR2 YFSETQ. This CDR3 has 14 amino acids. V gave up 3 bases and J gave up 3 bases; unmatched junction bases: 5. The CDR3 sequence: CASSSRQGDTEAFF. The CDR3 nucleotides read TGCGCCAGCAGCTCGAGACAGGGCGACACTGAAGCTTTCTTT.

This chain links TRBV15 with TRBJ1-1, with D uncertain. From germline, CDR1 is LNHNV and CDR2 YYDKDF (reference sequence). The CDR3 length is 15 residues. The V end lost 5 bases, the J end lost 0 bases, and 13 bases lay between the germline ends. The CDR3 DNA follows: TGTGCCACCAGCCCCTCTACGCAGGTGAACACTGAAGCTTTCTTT. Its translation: CATSPSTQVNTEAFF.